Listed below are T cell receptor beta chains from one sample, sequenced in a study of neurological immune-mediated disorders. TCRdb itself ran the 5' RACE reads through MiXCR, one entry per CDR3 protein. The sample consists of about 40,000 distinct CDR3 sequences, approximately 14% of them appearing once. The sequencing input was PBMCs. These receptors were collected from a woman between 50 and 59 years old with HTLV-1-associated myelopathy (HAM/TSP). Both conserved end residues are part of each CDR3. A D gene is named only where the DNA matches it firmly. A clone size is listed for some rows: how often the clone was seen (once, few, many), or a class if it is expanded.

>TRBJ2-1|TRBV7-2|TRBD2|many
CASSPPGLAGNEQFF
TGTGCCAGCAGCCCCCCGGGGCTAGCGGGCAATGAGCAGTTCTTC
>TRBJ2-5|TRBV29-1|.|many
CSGTTGGAETQYF
TGCAGCGGTACCACAGGGGGGGCGGAGACCCAGTACTTC
>TRBJ1-5|TRBV7-9|.|many
CASSSAKLGSNQPQHF
TGTGCCAGCAGCTCCGCAAAACTTGGTAGCAATCAGCCCCAGCATTTT
>TRBJ2-1|TRBV28|.|.
CASSYRVNEQFF
TGTGCCAGCAGCTACAGGGTCAATGAGCAGTTCTTC
>TRBJ1-2|TRBV20-1|.|many
CSAIHRSNYGYTF
TGCAGTGCTATACATAGATCTAACTATGGCTACACCTTC
>TRBJ1-5|TRBV20-1|.|.
CSARYGGNQPQHF
TGCAGTGCTAGGTATGGGGGAAATCAGCCCCAGCATTTT
>TRBJ1-1|TRBV28|.|many
CASSSPGGRTEAFF
TGTGCCAGCAGTTCCCCCGGGGGGCGAACTGAAGCTTTCTTT
>TRBJ1-5|TRBV10-3|.|many
CAISESGKGQPQHF
TGTGCCATCAGTGAGTCGGGGAAGGGACAGCCCCAGCATTTT
>TRBJ2-2|TRBV7-8|TRBD1|.
CASSLRDRTGELFF
TGTGCCAGCAGCTTAAGGGACAGGACCGGGGAGCTGTTTTTT
>TRBJ1-5|TRBV12-3/TRBV12-4|.|many
CASSLGGQNNQPQHF
TGTGCCAGCAGTTTAGGAGGGCAGAACAATCAGCCCCAGCATTTT
>TRBJ1-1|TRBV7-2|.|many
CASSLERGITEAFF
TGTGCCAGCAGCTTAGAACGGGGAATCACTGAAGCTTTCTTT
>TRBJ2-2|TRBV5-5|TRBD1|many
CASSLEGGMYTGELFF
TGTGCCAGCAGCTTGGAAGGGGGCATGTACACCGGGGAGCTGTTTTTT
>TRBJ1-2|TRBV12-3/TRBV12-4|.|many
CASSSLLSNYGYTF
TGTGCCAGCAGTTCACTCCTGAGTAACTATGGCTACACCTTC
>TRBJ2-1|TRBV5-1|TRBD1|many
CASSGSWQGERYEQFF
TGCGCCAGCAGCGGATCGTGGCAGGGGGAAAGGTATGAGCAGTTCTTC
>TRBJ1-6|TRBV9|.|many
CASSVGTGGSPLHF
TGTGCCAGCAGCGTTGGGACCGGGGGTTCACCCCTCCACTTT
>TRBJ2-5|TRBV3-1|.|.
CASSHDEGGRETQYF
TGTGCCAGCAGCCATGACGAGGGGGGCCGGGAGACCCAGTACTTC